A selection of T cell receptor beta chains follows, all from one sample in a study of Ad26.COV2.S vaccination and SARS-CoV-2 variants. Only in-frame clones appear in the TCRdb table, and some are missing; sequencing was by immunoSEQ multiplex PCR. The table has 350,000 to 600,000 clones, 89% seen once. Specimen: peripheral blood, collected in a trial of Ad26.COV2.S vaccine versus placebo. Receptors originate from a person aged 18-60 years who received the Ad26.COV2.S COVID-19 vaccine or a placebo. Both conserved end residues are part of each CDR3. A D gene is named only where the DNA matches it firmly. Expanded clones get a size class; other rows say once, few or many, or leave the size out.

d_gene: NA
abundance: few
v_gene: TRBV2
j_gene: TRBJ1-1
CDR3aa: CASSDWGTEAFF
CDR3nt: TGTGCCAGCAGTGACTGGGGTACTGAAGCTTTCTTT

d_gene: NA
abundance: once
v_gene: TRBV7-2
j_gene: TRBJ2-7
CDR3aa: CASSLVARVGLYEQYF
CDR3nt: TGTGCCAGCAGCTTAGTAGCCAGGGTGGGGCTTTACGAGCAGTACTTC

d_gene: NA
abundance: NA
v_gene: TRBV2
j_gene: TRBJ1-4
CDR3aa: CASMSGRWDNEKLFF
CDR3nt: TGTGCCAGCATGAGTGGACGGTGGGATAATGAAAAACTGTTTTTT

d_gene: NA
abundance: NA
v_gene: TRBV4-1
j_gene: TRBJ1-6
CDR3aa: CASSQDSWGSSISPLHF
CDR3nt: TGCGCCAGCAGCCAAGATTCTTGGGGCTCTTCGATTTCACCCCTCCACTTT

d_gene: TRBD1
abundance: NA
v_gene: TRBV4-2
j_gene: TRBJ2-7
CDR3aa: CASSHPGQVSSYEQYF
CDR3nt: TGTGCCAGCAGCCATCCTGGACAGGTGAGCTCCTACGAGCAGTACTTC

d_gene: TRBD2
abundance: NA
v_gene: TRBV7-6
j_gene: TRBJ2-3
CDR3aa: CASSSLAGGSSTDTQYF
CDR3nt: TGTGCCAGCAGCTCTCTGGCGGGGGGGTCTAGCACAGATACGCAGTATTTT

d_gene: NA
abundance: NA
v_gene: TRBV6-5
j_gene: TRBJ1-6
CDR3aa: CASSHNDSPLHF
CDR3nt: TGTGCCAGCAGCCACAACGATTCACCCCTCCACTTT

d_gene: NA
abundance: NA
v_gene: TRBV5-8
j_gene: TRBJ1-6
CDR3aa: CASSFGWGQDSPLHF
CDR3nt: TGTGCCAGCAGCTTCGGCTGGGGCCAAGATTCACCCCTCCACTTT

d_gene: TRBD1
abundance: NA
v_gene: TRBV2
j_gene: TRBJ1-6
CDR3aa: CASRETGQEYNSPLHF
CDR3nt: TGTGCCAGCAGGGAGACGGGACAGGAGTATAATTCACCCCTCCACTTT

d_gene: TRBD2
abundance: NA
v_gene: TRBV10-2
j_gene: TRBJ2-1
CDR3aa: CASKVTSGVHEQFF
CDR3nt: TGCGCCAGCAAAGTGACTAGCGGGGTCCATGAGCAGTTCTTC

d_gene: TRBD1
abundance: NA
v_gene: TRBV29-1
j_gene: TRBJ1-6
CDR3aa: CSARDRGNSPLHF
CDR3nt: TGCAGCGCGCGGGACAGGGGGAATTCACCCCTCCACTTT

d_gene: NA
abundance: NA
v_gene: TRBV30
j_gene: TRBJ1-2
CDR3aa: CAWSPPDRRYYGYTF
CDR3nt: TGTGCCTGGAGTCCCCCTGACAGGCGATACTATGGCTACACCTTC

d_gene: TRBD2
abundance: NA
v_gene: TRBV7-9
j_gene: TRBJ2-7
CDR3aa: CASTPGGGRFDEQYF
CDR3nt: TGTGCCAGCACCCCTGGCGGGGGTCGATTTGACGAGCAGTACTTC

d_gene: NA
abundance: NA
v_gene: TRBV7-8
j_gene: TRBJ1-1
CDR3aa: CASSSDTENTEAFF
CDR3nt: TGTGCCAGCAGCTCAGACACAGAGAACACTGAAGCTTTCTTT

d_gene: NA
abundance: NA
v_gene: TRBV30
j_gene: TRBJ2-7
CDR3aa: CAWRTRGSYEQYF
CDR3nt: TGTGCCTGGAGAACCAGGGGCTCGTACGAGCAGTACTTC